These T cell receptor beta chains were read from a single sample in a study of high-grade serous ovarian cancer treatment subgroups. The assay was immunoSEQ multiplex PCR, and TCRdb's table has in-frame clones only and misses some. This table holds under 6,500 clones, 79% found once. Sequencing was carried out using tumor tissue. Source of these receptors: a human donor with high-grade serous ovarian cancer. CDR3s include the opening cysteine and the closing phenylalanine or tryptophan. D genes are given only for firm matches. Rows give clone size only sometimes, using once, few, many, or a class for an expanded clone.

D gene	V gene	clone size	J gene	CDR3 DNA	CDR3 protein
.	TRBV14	.	TRBJ2-7	TGTGCCAGCAGCCAAGGAAAGCCTGGGAGCTCCTACGAGCAGTACTTC	CASSQGKPGSSYEQYF
.	TRBV27	few	TRBJ1-2	TGTGCCAGCCACAAGGCGGGGCATGGCTACACCTTC	CASHKAGHGYTF
TRBD1	TRBV6-1	.	TRBJ2-5	TGTGCCAGCAGTGACCCCACAGGGGCCCGGACCCAGTACTTC	CASSDPTGARTQYF
TRBD2	TRBV7-9	.	TRBJ2-5	TGTGCCAGCAGCAACCCCTCTAGCGGGGGCGCGGGGACCCAGTACTTC	CASSNPSSGGAGTQYF
.	TRBV9	.	TRBJ2-3	TGTGCCAGCAGCCGTGGGGATACGCAGTATTTT	CASSRGDTQYF
.	TRBV27	.	TRBJ1-5	TGTGCCAGCAGTCCCGGGCGCCGAGGGCGCGGGCTTAGCAATCAGCCCCAGCATTTT	CASSPGRRGRGLSNQPQHF
TRBD1	TRBV4-1	few	TRBJ1-2	TGCGCCAGCAGTTTTACAGGGGGTGAGACCTATGGCTACACCTTC	CASSFTGGETYGYTF
TRBD2	TRBV4-3	.	TRBJ2-1	TGCGCCAGCAGCCAAGATACATCGGGGGGGACCTACAATGAGCAGTTCTTC	CASSQDTSGGTYNEQFF
.	TRBV10-3	.	TRBJ2-7	TGTGCCATCAGCGTGAGCTCCTACGAGCAGTACTTC	CAISVSSYEQYF
.	TRBV4-3	.	TRBJ1-5	TGCGCCAGCAGCCAAGATCTGACCCCTAATCAGCCCCAGCATTTT	CASSQDLTPNQPQHF
TRBD2	TRBV6-5	few	TRBJ2-1	TGTGCCAGCAGTCCAAGCGGGGGGGATTTATATGAGCAGTTCTTC	CASSPSGGDLYEQFF
.	TRBV6-1	.	TRBJ1-5	TGTGCCACCCGAACGGGGTTGGGCAATCAGCCCCAGCATTTT	CATRTGLGNQPQHF
.	TRBV5-1	.	TRBJ1-2	TGCGCCAGCAGCTTGGGAGGGGAAAACTATGGCTACACCTTC	CASSLGGENYGYTF
.	TRBV7-2	.	TRBJ2-3	TGTGCCAGCAGCTCCGGTACAGTACGAACAGATACGCAGTATTTT	CASSSGTVRTDTQYF
.	TRBV7-2	.	TRBJ2-1	TGTGCCAGCAGCCCCCAACTCCGTGGTGAGCAGTTCTTC	CASSPQLRGEQFF
.	TRBV9	.	TRBJ1-1	TGTGCCAGCTCTCTCCGGGGTGACACCCGCGATGGGGAAGCTTTCTTT	CASSLRGDTRDGEAFF
.	TRBV9	.	TRBJ2-1	TGTGCCAGCAGCGTAGACGGGATACCCTACAATGAGCAGTTCTTC	CASSVDGIPYNEQFF
.	TRBV19	few	TRBJ2-2	TGTGCCAGTAGTCACCTGGCAGGGAATACCGGGGAGCTGTTTTTT	CASSHLAGNTGELFF
.	TRBV19	.	TRBJ2-7	TGTGCCAGTAGTGACGGGGGTTTGGACTCCTACGAGCAGTACTTC	CASSDGGLDSYEQYF
.	TRBV5-6	.	TRBJ2-7	TGTGCCAGCAGCAGACAGGAGACAGCACCAAGTTACGAGCAGTACTTC	CASSRQETAPSYEQYF
TRBD1	TRBV23-1	.	TRBJ1-5	TGCGCCAGCCCCCGCAGCGGGACAGGTATCAATCAGCCCCAGCATTTT	CASPRSGTGINQPQHF
TRBD1	TRBV4-1	.	TRBJ2-1	TGCGCCAGCAGCCAAGTACAGGGGGCAGGAAATGAGCAGTTCTTC	CASSQVQGAGNEQFF